These T cell receptor beta chains were read from a single sample in a study of siplizumab effects on memory and regulatory T cells. The protocol was immunoSEQ multiplex PCR, while the TCRdb copy is restricted to in-frame clones and leaves out a portion. The sample shows around 110,000 clones, approximately 94% of them seen only once. Sample: non-Treg CD4+ T cells sorted from blood. The receptors shown here come from a human donor in good health. Both conserved end residues are part of each CDR3. D genes are given only for firm matches. Not every row has a clone size; where given, it reads once, few, many or a size class.

cdr3_nt: TGTGCCAGCAGCTTAGAAGGCCGGGCTACCTATGGCTACACCTTC; cdr3_aa: CASSLEGRATYGYTF; v_call: TRBV7-2; j_call: TRBJ1-2; d_call: NA; clone_size: once
cdr3_nt: TGCGCCAGCAGCGTGGGCTCGGGGGCCAACGTCCTGACTTTC; cdr3_aa: CASSVGSGANVLTF; v_call: TRBV5-1; j_call: TRBJ2-6; d_call: NA; clone_size: NA
cdr3_nt: TGTGCCAGCAGCCCCATGCACAATGAGCAGTTCTTC; cdr3_aa: CASSPMHNEQFF; v_call: TRBV7-9; j_call: TRBJ2-1; d_call: NA; clone_size: NA
cdr3_nt: TGCGCCAGCAGTGATGGACAGGGGCACACTGAAGCTTTCTTT; cdr3_aa: CASSDGQGHTEAFF; v_call: TRBV10-1; j_call: TRBJ1-1; d_call: TRBD1; clone_size: NA
cdr3_nt: TGTGCCAGCTCACGGACTAGTAACTATGGCTACACCTTC; cdr3_aa: CASSRTSNYGYTF; v_call: TRBV18; j_call: TRBJ1-2; d_call: NA; clone_size: NA
cdr3_nt: TGTGCTAGCAGCTACCGGGAAGGGGGGGAGCTGTTTTTT; cdr3_aa: CASSYREGGELFF; v_call: TRBV7-7; j_call: TRBJ2-2; d_call: NA; clone_size: NA
cdr3_nt: TGTGCCAGCAGCTCTAGCGGAAGGGCCACAGATACGCAGTATTTT; cdr3_aa: CASSSSGRATDTQYF; v_call: TRBV11-2; j_call: TRBJ2-3; d_call: TRBD2; clone_size: NA
cdr3_nt: TGTGCCAGCAGCAAAGGACAGGGAGGTGGCTACACCTTC; cdr3_aa: CASSKGQGGGYTF; v_call: TRBV7-2; j_call: TRBJ1-2; d_call: TRBD1; clone_size: NA
cdr3_nt: TGTGCCAGCAGTTCGGGGACTAACTATGGCTACACCTTC; cdr3_aa: CASSSGTNYGYTF; v_call: TRBV6-5; j_call: TRBJ1-2; d_call: NA; clone_size: NA
cdr3_nt: TGTGCCAGCAGTTACTCGAGCGGAGACAGCTACGAGCAGTACTTC; cdr3_aa: CASSYSSGDSYEQYF; v_call: TRBV6-6; j_call: TRBJ2-7; d_call: NA; clone_size: NA
cdr3_nt: TGTGCCAGCAGCGTATCTGGACACAAAGGGGCCCAGTACTTC; cdr3_aa: CASSVSGHKGAQYF; v_call: TRBV9; j_call: TRBJ2-5; d_call: NA; clone_size: once
cdr3_nt: TGTGCCAGCAGCGTTTCCCACACGGCTCGGCCTGAAGCTTTCTTT; cdr3_aa: CASSVSHTARPEAFF; v_call: TRBV7-2; j_call: TRBJ1-1; d_call: NA; clone_size: NA
cdr3_nt: TGTGCCAGCACCCCCTCCCCGGGGAGGGAGACCCAGTACTTC; cdr3_aa: CASTPSPGRETQYF; v_call: TRBV7-8; j_call: TRBJ2-5; d_call: NA; clone_size: NA
cdr3_nt: TGTGCCATCCGGCCTAGCGGACGATCCTACAATGAGCAGTTCTTC; cdr3_aa: CAIRPSGRSYNEQFF; v_call: TRBV10-3; j_call: TRBJ2-1; d_call: TRBD2; clone_size: once
cdr3_nt: TGTGCCACTCAGGGGGACCGGGACGAGCAGTACTTC; cdr3_aa: CATQGDRDEQYF; v_call: TRBV6-1; j_call: TRBJ2-7; d_call: TRBD1; clone_size: NA
cdr3_nt: TGTGCCAGTAGTATAGTATTCGGGGGAGGCTATGGCTACACCTTC; cdr3_aa: CASSIVFGGGYGYTF; v_call: TRBV19; j_call: TRBJ1-2; d_call: NA; clone_size: NA
cdr3_nt: TGTGCCAGCAGCTTAAAGGGCAGGGAGGCAGATACGCAGTATTTT; cdr3_aa: CASSLKGREADTQYF; v_call: TRBV7-9; j_call: TRBJ2-3; d_call: NA; clone_size: NA
cdr3_nt: TGTGCCAGCAGCTTGGGCGGGAGCTCCTACAATGAGCAGTTCTTC; cdr3_aa: CASSLGGSSYNEQFF; v_call: TRBV11-3; j_call: TRBJ2-1; d_call: TRBD2; clone_size: NA
cdr3_nt: TGTGCCAGCAGCTTAAGGGGGCCTAACACTGAAGCTTTCTTT; cdr3_aa: CASSLRGPNTEAFF; v_call: TRBV11-3; j_call: TRBJ1-1; d_call: TRBD1; clone_size: NA
cdr3_nt: TGCAGCGTATATACGGTCTCCTACGAGCAGTACTTC; cdr3_aa: CSVYTVSYEQYF; v_call: TRBV29-1; j_call: TRBJ2-7; d_call: NA; clone_size: once
cdr3_nt: TGTGCCAGCAGCTTAGGGGAGAGCGGGGGCTTGGACATTCAGTACTTC; cdr3_aa: CASSLGESGGLDIQYF; v_call: TRBV7-9; j_call: TRBJ2-4; d_call: TRBD2; clone_size: NA
cdr3_nt: TGTGCCAGCAGCCTCTGGACAGGGGGCTATGGCTACACCTTC; cdr3_aa: CASSLWTGGYGYTF; v_call: TRBV5-4; j_call: TRBJ1-2; d_call: TRBD1; clone_size: once
cdr3_nt: TGTGCCAGCAGCTTAGATAGCGGGAGTCGTGTCCTCGAGCAGTACTTC; cdr3_aa: CASSLDSGSRVLEQYF; v_call: TRBV7-8; j_call: TRBJ2-7; d_call: TRBD2; clone_size: NA
cdr3_nt: TGTGCCAGCAGTTCACCACTAGCGGACCGGGGGAATGAGCAGTTCTTC; cdr3_aa: CASSSPLADRGNEQFF; v_call: TRBV27; j_call: TRBJ2-1; d_call: TRBD2; clone_size: NA
cdr3_nt: TGTGCCAGCAGCCTCTTCGACAGAGCCGGCTATGGCTACACCTTC; cdr3_aa: CASSLFDRAGYGYTF; v_call: TRBV5-5; j_call: TRBJ1-2; d_call: NA; clone_size: NA
cdr3_nt: TGTGCCAGCAGCTTGGGGAGAAGGGAGCAGTACTTC; cdr3_aa: CASSLGRREQYF; v_call: TRBV5-6; j_call: TRBJ2-7; d_call: NA; clone_size: NA
cdr3_nt: TGTGCCAGCAGCTTGGAACAGGTTGCTTTCTTT; cdr3_aa: CASSLEQVAFF; v_call: TRBV5-6; j_call: TRBJ1-1; d_call: NA; clone_size: once
cdr3_nt: TGTGCCAGCTCCATGTGGACGGGGACTAGCGGGTCCTACGAGCAGTACTTC; cdr3_aa: CASSMWTGTSGSYEQYF; v_call: TRBV18; j_call: TRBJ2-7; d_call: TRBD2; clone_size: NA
cdr3_nt: TGTGCCAGCAGTGAAGTTATCTACAGGGGGGGATACGAGCAGTACTTC; cdr3_aa: CASSEVIYRGGYEQYF; v_call: TRBV2; j_call: TRBJ2-7; d_call: NA; clone_size: once
cdr3_nt: TGTGCCAGCAGCTTATCGGGAGCTGGAAACACCATATATTTT; cdr3_aa: CASSLSGAGNTIYF; v_call: TRBV7-9; j_call: TRBJ1-3; d_call: NA; clone_size: NA
cdr3_nt: TGTGCCAGCAGCCCACACCAGGGGCTGACTGAAGCTTTCTTT; cdr3_aa: CASSPHQGLTEAFF; v_call: TRBV14; j_call: TRBJ1-1; d_call: NA; clone_size: NA